The 14 T cell receptor beta chains in this list originate from one sample, sequenced in a study of vaccination effects on CD4 cells after COVID-19 (dated by TCRdb to between 2021 and 2023). After approximately 11 days of culture, CD4+ T cells were isolated with the EasySep CD4+ T cell isolation kit. Libraries were prepared through the immunoSEQ multiplex PCR assay. TCRdb limited this immuneACCESS table to in-frame rearrangements with V and J called. A share of clones is missing; checked studies link under half to unresolved V genes, and the rest is unexplained. Counted in this sample were approximately 60,000 clones; 65% to 75% of them appeared once. Jointly, the top ten make up less than 25% of the sample. These TCRs' antigens remain unknown. This specimen consisted of CD4+ T cells from PBMCs cultured without peptide, obtained before COVID-19 vaccination. The receptors derive from a human donor who had a prior SARS-CoV-2 infection.

The chain combines TRBV15 with TRBJ1-1; 9 bases agree with TRBD1. CDR3 length equals 15 residues. V lost 5 bases to trimming and J lost 1 base; unmatched junction nucleotides: 5. CDR1 and CDR2 (germline): LNHNV, YYDKDF (reference sequence). CDR3 in amino acids: CATSPQGQGNTEAFF. CDR3 DNA sequence: TGTGCCACCAGCCCCCAGGGACAGGGGAACACTGAAGCTTTCTTT. The whole variable domain, remainder taken from reference TRBV15 and TRBJ1-1, is DAMVIQNPRYQVTQFGKPVTLSCSQTLNHNVMYWYQQKSSQAPKLLFHYYDKDFNNEADTPDNFQSRRPNTSFCFLDIRSPGLGDTAMYLCATSPQGQGNTEAFFGQGTRLTVV.

The V gene is TRBV5-8, the J gene TRBJ1-2; D gene unclear. CDR3 length: 13 residues. V dropped 4 bases and J dropped 8 bases, with 15 bases sitting between them. The germline V gene has CDR1 SGHTS and CDR2 YDEGEE. The CDR3 DNA follows: TGTGCCAGCAGCCGGGTAGGTTCGTCGGGCTACACCTTC. Its protein product is CASSRVGSSGYTF.

This clone was counted only a few times. The rearrangement joins TRBV5-1 to TRBJ2-1; TRBD2 aligns across 11 bases. After removal of 0 bases from V and 6 bases from J, the junction contained 2 bases not matched to a gene. Per germline, CDR1 SGHRS and CDR2 YFSETQ. The CDR3 sequence is 15 residues long. The CDR3 DNA sequence: TGCGCCAGCAGCTTGGTAGCGGGAGGGCGCAATGAGCAGTTCTTC. Residues: CASSLVAGGRNEQFF.

The V gene is TRBV30, the J gene TRBJ1-2, with 9 bases aligning to TRBD1. V lost 1 base and J lost 5; bases outside the gene matches: 5. The V gene's germline CDR1 is GTSNPN and CDR2 SVGIG (reference sequence). The length of the CDR3 is 14 residues. The CDR3 DNA reads TGTGCCTGGAGTGCTCAGACAGGGGGGTATGGCTACACCTTC. It is translated as CAWSAQTGGYGYTF.

This clone was counted between two and nine times. The chain couples TRBV12-5 to TRBJ2-1; 13 nucleotides align to TRBD2. The germline V gene has CDR1 LGHNT and CDR2 FRNRAP. This CDR3 comprises 18 residues. Germline trimming cut 0 bases from V and 7 bases from J; bases unmatched to any gene: 9. CDR3: CASGLVGGLAGDSNEQFF. CDR3 nucleotide sequence: TGTGCTAGTGGTTTGGTAGGAGGACTAGCGGGGGATAGTAATGAGCAGTTCTTC.

This rearrangement joins TRBV6-2 or TRBV6-3 to TRBJ1-6; 9 nucleotides align to TRBD1. The CDR3 contains 17 residues. Germline V gives CDR1 MNHEY, CDR2 SVGEGT. V gave up 2 bases and J gave up 4 bases; unmatched junction bases: 6. CDR3 region: CASSYVKGQGYNSPLHF. The CDR3, as DNA: TGTGCCAGCAGTTACGTAAAAGGACAGGGGTATAATTCACCCCTCCACTTT.

This chain links TRBV7-2 with TRBJ2-3; D remains ambiguous. Germline CDR1 is SGHTA and CDR2 is FQGNSA. V dropped 5 bases and J dropped 7 bases, with 13 bases sitting between them. The CDR3 covers 13 residues. CDR3 sequence (DNA): TGTGCCAGCAGCCCCGGGCTCCAGAATACGCAGTATTTT. Its translation: CASSPGLQNTQYF.

The rearrangement links TRBV11-3 to TRBJ2-5; 7 nucleotides match TRBD1. The V gene end was trimmed by 4 bases and the J gene end by 5 bases; junction bases not matched to a gene: 13. Germline CDR1 and CDR2: SGHNT and YENEEA. The CDR3 covers 16 residues. CDR3 protein: CASSSGTEGPKETQYF. The DNA of the CDR3 is TGTGCCAGCAGCTCCGGGACAGAGGGGCCGAAGGAGACCCAGTACTTC.

This clone was recorded a few times. The chain has TRBV6-6 and TRBJ1-5, with TRBD1 identical over 7 bases. CDR1 is MNHNY and CDR2 is SVGAGI in the germline V gene (reference sequence). With V trimmed by 5 bases and J by 2 bases, 9 bases remained unmatched. The CDR3 runs 16 residues. CDR3 DNA: TGTGCCAGCAGTCCACACAGACAGGGAGGCAATCAGCCCCAGCATTTT. It yields the protein CASSPHRQGGNQPQHF.

This clone was picked up one time. This chain links TRBV9 with TRBJ2-1, with 15 bases matching TRBD2. The trim removed 3 bases at V and 7 bases at J, leaving 2 bases unmatched. CDR3 size: 15 residues. From germline, CDR1 is SGDLS and CDR2 YYNGEE. The CDR3 loop reads CASSGTSGRVNEQFF. CDR3 DNA: TGTGCCAGCAGCGGGACTAGCGGGAGGGTGAATGAGCAGTTCTTC.

The CDR3, as DNA: TGTGCCAGCAGCGACCGACAGGGGTTGTACGAGCAGTACTTC. The encoded protein is CASSDRQGLYEQYF. The chain has TRBV7-2 and TRBJ2-7; 8 nucleotides line up with TRBD1. Losses at the gene ends were 5 bases for V and 4 bases for J; bases not matched to a gene: 7. Per germline, CDR1 SGHTA and CDR2 FQGNSA. The CDR3 has 14 residues.

The chain carries TRBV24-1 and TRBJ1-1, with D possibly being TRBD1 (6 bases). Trimming shortened V by 12 bases and J by 4 bases, and 14 bases separated the two germline ends. In germline, CDR1 is KGHDR, CDR2 SFDVKD. The CDR3 loop spans 12 amino acids. The CDR3 nucleotides read TGTGCCGTTGGACAGACACTCACTGAAGCTTTCTTT. Encoded protein: CAVGQTLTEAFF.

J is TRBJ2-7 and V is TRBV7-2; no definite D call. V lost 2 bases and J lost 7, with 9 bases in between. This CDR3 spans 12 amino acids. Per germline, CDR1 SGHTA and CDR2 FQGNSA. CDR3 sequence: CASSLPFGEQYF. The CDR3 DNA reads TGTGCCAGCAGCTTACCCTTCGGAGAGCAGTACTTC.

The rearrangement uses TRBV30 and TRBJ2-7, with 9 bases identical to TRBD2. This CDR3 comprises 15 residues. The germline V gene encodes CDR1 GTSNPN and CDR2 SVGIG (reference sequence). V lost 1 base and J lost 7; bases outside the gene matches: 11. This CDR3 reads CAWSETSGYTGEQYF. CDR3 in DNA: TGTGCCTGGAGTGAAACTAGCGGGTATACTGGGGAGCAGTACTTC.